What follows are 20 T cell receptor beta chains derived from one specimen sequenced in a study of T-cell reconstitution after alpha-beta-depleted transplantation in children. This sample's TCRbeta library carried unique molecular identifier barcodes. TCRdb processed the PCR reads anew with MiXCR; each CDR3 protein has one entry. The sample yields a few hundred thousand distinct CDR3 sequences, approximately 11% seen once. This sample comprised PBMCs from the stem cell graft donor, obtained from the stem cell graft. These receptors were obtained from a human donor who donated a stem cell graft to a child with acute myeloid leukemia.

This clonotype has a count of ten or more. The rearrangement links TRBV29-1 to TRBJ2-5; tentative D call: TRBD1 (5 bases). Deletions cut 4 bases from V and 5 bases from J, with 14 bases between. The CDR3 spans 13 residues. CDR1 and CDR2 (germline): SQVTM, ANQGSEA. The CDR3 nucleotides are TGCAGCGTTGGAGACTGGGGCAGGGAGACCCAGTACTTC. It codes for CSVGDWGRETQYF.

This clonotype was found a few times. The junction shows a germline mismatch at one end, possibly a read error. The chain employs TRBV3-1 and TRBJ1-1, with D hard to call. This CDR3 contains 14 residues. Germline CDR1 and CDR2: LGHDT and YNNKEL (reference sequence). The CDR3: CASSSRTGNAEAFF. CDR3 nucleotides: TGTGCCAGCAGCTCCCGGACGGGGAACGCTGAAGCTTTCTTT.

In this sample, this clonotype turned up a few times. The chain couples TRBV5-5 to TRBJ1-2; weak D call: TRBD1 (5 bases). The CDR3 loop spans 15 amino acids. Germline CDR1 and CDR2: SGHKS and YYEKEE (reference sequence). Trimming took off 4 bases at V and 0 bases at J, with 13 bases between the two ends. The CDR3: CASSHPGRPNYGYTF. CDR3 DNA: TGTGCCAGCAGCCATCCGGGACGGCCTAACTATGGCTACACCTTC.

This clonotype was counted ten times or more. The genes are TRBV27 and TRBJ1-2, with 8 nucleotides matching TRBD1. Germline V gene data show CDR1 as MNHEY and CDR2 as SMNVEV (reference sequence). V gave up 5 bases and J gave up 1 base; unmatched junction bases: 9. This CDR3 contains 16 residues. CDR3 in DNA: TGTGCCAGCAGTGAGCTTACAGGGGGGAGTAACTATGGCTACACCTTC. Translating gives CASSELTGGSNYGYTF.

This clonotype has only a few counts. This sequence joins TRBV7-3 and TRBJ2-3, with D tentatively TRBD2 (5 bases). Deletions cut 5 bases from V and 6 bases from J, with 21 bases between. Germline V gives CDR1 SGHTA, CDR2 FQGTGA. This CDR3 comprises 16 residues. Here the CDR3 reads CASSPPGAVPGDTQYF. As DNA, the CDR3 is TGTGCCAGCAGCCCCCCTGGAGCGGTGCCTGGGGATACGCAGTATTTT.

The V gene is TRBV11-2, the J gene TRBJ2-2, with TRBD2 matching 7 bases. CDR3 length: 17 residues. Germline lookup yields CDR1 SGHAT and CDR2 FQNNGV. J was trimmed by 4 bases and V by 5 bases; bases with no gene match: 13. CDR3 sequence: CASSPSPGEGGTGELFF. For the CDR3, the DNA is TGTGCCAGCAGCCCAAGCCCGGGGGAGGGCGGCACCGGGGAGCTGTTTTTT.

The table lists this clonotype with a few counts. The chain has TRBV5-5 and TRBJ1-3; no definite D call. CDR3 length equals 16 residues. With 3 bases removed from V and 3 bases from J, the gap between germline ends came to 16 bases. Germline lookup yields CDR1 SGHKS and CDR2 YYEKEE (reference sequence). This CDR3 reads CASSWRGLVGGNTIYF. The CDR3 DNA follows: TGTGCCAGCAGCTGGCGTGGCCTAGTTGGTGGAAACACCATATATTTT.

This chain uses TRBV20-1 with TRBJ2-1, with no clear D. Germline V CDR1 and CDR2: DFQATT, SNEGSKA (reference sequence). The length of the CDR3 is 15 residues. Trimming pared 4 bases from V and 1 base from J, leaving 14 bases between. As DNA, the CDR3 is TGCAGTGCTATTTCACGAGGCTCGTCCTACAATGAGCAGTTCTTC. Translation gives CSAISRGSSYNEQFF.

In its sample, this clonotype was seen a few times. The chain uses TRBV2 and TRBJ1-3, with D perhaps matching TRBD1 (6 bases). Germline V gives CDR1 SNHLY, CDR2 FYNNEI. This CDR3 region has 16 residues. The V gene lost 6 bases and the J gene lost 0 bases, with 15 bases spanning the gap. CDR3 amino acids: CASSPTGLGSGNTIYF. Here the CDR3 DNA reads TGTGCCAGCAGCCCGACAGGCTTAGGCTCTGGAAACACCATATATTTT.

The J gene is TRBJ2-5, the V gene TRBV6-6; D unclear. V lost 4 bases to trimming and J lost 2 bases, with 8 bases between them. Germline V gives CDR1 MNHNY, CDR2 SVGAGI (reference sequence). The CDR3 loop spans 13 amino acids. CDR3 protein: CASSWAEQETQYF. CDR3 sequence (DNA): TGTGCCAGCAGTTGGGCGGAACAAGAGACCCAGTACTTC.

V gene TRBV20-1 combines with J gene TRBJ1-2, with 9 bases fitting TRBD1. Germline CDR1 DFQATT, CDR2 SNEGSKA (reference sequence). This CDR3 has 14 residues. The V gene end was trimmed by 6 bases and the J gene end by 5 bases; junction bases not matched to a gene: 10. The CDR3: CSAAGQGNLYGYTF. In DNA, the CDR3 is TGCAGTGCCGCGGGACAGGGCAACCTTTATGGCTACACCTTC.

This chain uses TRBV5-1 with TRBJ1-5; TRBD1 matches at 7 bases. This CDR3 contains 15 residues. Trimming at V came to 4 bases and at J to 0 bases, leaving 4 bases not matched to a gene. Germline V lookup: CDR1 SGHRS, CDR2 YFSETQ. Written as DNA, the CDR3 is TGCGCCAGCAGCCCGGGGGACAGTAGCAATCAGCCCCAGCATTTT. Encoded protein: CASSPGDSSNQPQHF.

The rearrangement joins TRBV20-1 to TRBJ2-5, with D possibly TRBD2 on 7 matching bases. The CDR3 runs to 14 residues. CDR1 DFQATT and CDR2 SNEGSKA come from the germline V gene (reference sequence). V dropped 8 bases and J dropped 1 base, with 17 bases sitting between them. This chain's CDR3 is CSSRGGGSQETQYF. The CDR3 bases are TGCAGTTCACGAGGGGGGGGATCCCAAGAGACCCAGTACTTC.

This clonotype showed up just a few times. The chain is built from TRBV7-3 and TRBJ2-3; D call uncertain. Germline loops: CDR1 SGHTA, CDR2 FQGTGA. The CDR3 has 12 residues. The V and J ends lost 3 bases and 5 bases respectively, with 6 bases between them. As DNA, the CDR3 is TGTGCCAGCAGCTTTGACTTAGATACGCAGTATTTT. Its translation: CASSFDLDTQYF.

This clonotype has only a few counts. This chain joins TRBV12-3 or TRBV12-4 and TRBJ2-2, with D maybe TRBD2 (6 bases). The germline V and J ends were trimmed by 2 bases and 7 bases, with 14 bases remaining between them. This CDR3 has 15 residues. In DNA form, the CDR3 reads TGTGCCAGCAGTTTACTATCCAGGCGGGGCGGGGAGCTGTTTTTT. Translating gives CASSLLSRRGGELFF.

This clonotype was seen at least ten times. The rearrangement joins TRBV25-1 to TRBJ1-5; 10 bases align to TRBD1. CDR3 length: 15 amino acids. Germline CDR1 MGHDK, CDR2 SYGVNS. V lost 2 bases and J lost 7; bases outside the gene matches: 5. CDR3 sequence: CASSEGGQGRQPQHF. In DNA form, the CDR3 reads TGTGCCAGCAGTGAAGGGGGACAGGGGCGCCAGCCCCAGCATTTT. The variable domain in full, completed from reference TRBV25-1 and TRBJ1-5, reads EADIYQTPRYLVIGTGKKITLECSQTMGHDKMYWYQQDPGMELHLIHYSYGVNSTEKGDLSSESTVSRIRTEHFPLTLESARPSHTSQYLCASSEGGQGRQPQHFGDGTRLSIL.

This clonotype has just a few counts. The rearrangement uses TRBV11-2 and TRBJ1-1, with D hard to call. Germline V gene data show CDR1 as SGHAT and CDR2 as FQNNGV. V was shortened by 1 base and J by 3 bases, with 12 bases between the two germline ends. This CDR3 has 15 amino acids. The CDR3 region is CASSLVSAVDTEAFF. CDR3 bases: TGTGCCAGCAGCTTAGTTTCGGCGGTGGACACTGAAGCTTTCTTT.

This chain links TRBV7-2 with TRBJ1-4; no clear D. CDR3 length equals 15 residues. Trimming took off 2 bases at V and 8 bases at J, with 15 bases between the two ends. Germline assignment: CDR1 SGHTA and CDR2 FQGNSA. CDR3 coding DNA: TGTGCCAGCAGCTTAATCGTCTCGTTTCAGGAAAAACTGTTTTTT. Amino acids: CASSLIVSFQEKLFF.

This clonotype has a handful of counts. The chain combines TRBV7-9 with TRBJ2-5; D possibly corresponds to TRBD2 (7 bases). CDR3 length: 16 amino acids. V shed 6 bases and J shed 5 bases, with 22 bases lying between them. CDR1 SEHNR and CDR2 FQNEAQ come from the germline V gene (reference sequence). This CDR3 reads CASSPGLRGAHETQYF. CDR3 DNA sequence: TGTGCCAGCAGTCCAGGTTTACGGGGGGCCCATGAGACCCAGTACTTC.

This clonotype was found a few times. The chain combines TRBV6-5 with TRBJ1-2; D unresolved. The CDR3 consists of 16 residues. Germline values: CDR1 MNHEY, CDR2 SVGAGI. V was clipped by 0 bases and J by 3 bases, with 14 bases between them. For the CDR3, the DNA is TGTGCCAGCAGTTACTCAAGCGGAGCAAACTACTATGGCTACACCTTC. It translates to CASSYSSGANYYGYTF.